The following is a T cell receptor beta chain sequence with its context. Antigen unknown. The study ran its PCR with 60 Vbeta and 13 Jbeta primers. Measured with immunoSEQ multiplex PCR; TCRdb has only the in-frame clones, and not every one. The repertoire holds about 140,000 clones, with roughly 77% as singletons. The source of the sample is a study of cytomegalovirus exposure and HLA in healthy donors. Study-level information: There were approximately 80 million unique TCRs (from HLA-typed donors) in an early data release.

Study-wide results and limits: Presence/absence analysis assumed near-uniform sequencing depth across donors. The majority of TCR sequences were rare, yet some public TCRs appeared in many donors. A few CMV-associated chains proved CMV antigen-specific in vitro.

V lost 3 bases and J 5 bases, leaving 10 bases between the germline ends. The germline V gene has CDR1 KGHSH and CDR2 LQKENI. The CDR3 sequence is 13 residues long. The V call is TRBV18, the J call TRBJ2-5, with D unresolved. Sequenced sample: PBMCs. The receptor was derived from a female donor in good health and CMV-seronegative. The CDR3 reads CASSPEYTETQYF. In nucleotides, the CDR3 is TGTGCCAGCTCACCCGAATACACGGAGACCCAGTACTTC.